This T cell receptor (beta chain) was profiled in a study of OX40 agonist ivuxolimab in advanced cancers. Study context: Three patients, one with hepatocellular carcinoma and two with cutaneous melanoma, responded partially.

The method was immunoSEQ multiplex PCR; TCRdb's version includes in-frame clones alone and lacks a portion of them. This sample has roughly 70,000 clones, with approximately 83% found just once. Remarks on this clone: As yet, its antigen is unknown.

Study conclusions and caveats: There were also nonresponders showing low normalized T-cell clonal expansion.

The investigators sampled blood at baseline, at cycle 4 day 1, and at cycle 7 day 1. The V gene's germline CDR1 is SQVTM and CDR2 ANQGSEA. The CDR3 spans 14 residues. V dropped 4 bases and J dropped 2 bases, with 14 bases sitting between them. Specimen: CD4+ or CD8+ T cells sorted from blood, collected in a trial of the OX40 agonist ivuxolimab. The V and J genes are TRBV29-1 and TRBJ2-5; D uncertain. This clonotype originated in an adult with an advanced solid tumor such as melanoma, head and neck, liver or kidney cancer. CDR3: CSVVVTEDQETQYF. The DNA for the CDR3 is TGCAGCGTTGTAGTGACGGAAGATCAAGAGACCCAGTACTTC.